The T cell receptor beta chain described here comes from a study of T cell responses to AZD1222 COVID-19 vaccine. Second doses that came at about 4 or about 12 weeks were put together. Worth noting for this clone: Its antigen remains unidentified.

Whole-study findings and limits: Spike-specific TCR depth and breadth grew after two AZD1222 doses. The donor group comprised mostly white British people and more females; the analysis possibly underestimated clonal diversity. Nearly half of spike-specific TCRs reportedly target unmutated variant regions.

Sequencing used immunoSEQ multiplex PCR; TCRdb keeps in-frame clones, though not all of them. The sample shows approximately 96,000 clones, approximately 86% of them seen only once. Germline CDR1 reads SGHKS; CDR2 reads YYEKEE (reference sequence). V gave up 4 bases and J gave up 4 bases, with 14 bases separating them. The CDR3 consists of 14 residues. The chain recombines TRBV5-5 with TRBJ1-2; the D gene is possibly TRBD1 (5 bases). The clonotype comes from an adult who received the AZD1222 COVID-19 vaccine. The sample here was peripheral blood, taken 28 days after the second AZD1222 dose. CDR3 in amino acids: CASSREGEGYGYTF. CDR3 DNA sequence: TGTGCCAGCAGCCGGGAAGGGGAGGGCTATGGCTACACCTTC.